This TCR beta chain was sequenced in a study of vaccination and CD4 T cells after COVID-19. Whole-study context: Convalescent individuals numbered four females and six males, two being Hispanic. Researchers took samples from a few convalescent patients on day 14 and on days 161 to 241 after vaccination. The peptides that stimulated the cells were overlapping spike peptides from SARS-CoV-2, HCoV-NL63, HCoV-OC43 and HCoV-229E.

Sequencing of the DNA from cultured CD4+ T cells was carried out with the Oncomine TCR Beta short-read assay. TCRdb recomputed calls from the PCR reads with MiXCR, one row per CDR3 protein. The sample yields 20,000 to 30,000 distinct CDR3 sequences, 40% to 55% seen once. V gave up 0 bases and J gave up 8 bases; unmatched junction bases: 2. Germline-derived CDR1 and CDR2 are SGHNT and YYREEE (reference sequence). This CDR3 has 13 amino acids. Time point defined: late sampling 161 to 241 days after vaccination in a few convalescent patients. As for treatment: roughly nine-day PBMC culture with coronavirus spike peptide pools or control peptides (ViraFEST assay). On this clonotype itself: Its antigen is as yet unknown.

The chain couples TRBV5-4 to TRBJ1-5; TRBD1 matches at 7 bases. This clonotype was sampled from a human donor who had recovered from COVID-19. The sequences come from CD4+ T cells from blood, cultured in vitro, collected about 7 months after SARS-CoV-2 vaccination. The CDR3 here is CASSLDRGEPQHF. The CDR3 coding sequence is TGTGCCAGCAGCTTGGACAGGGGTGAGCCCCAGCATTTT.